This T cell receptor (beta chain) was captured in a study of metastatic and nonmetastatic thyroid tumors. This CDR3 is built from 11 residues. Germline CDR1 is MNHNS and CDR2 is SASEGT. Deletions cut 6 bases from V and 7 bases from J, with 9 bases between. Patients were all untreated before their thyroid surgery. MiXCR re-clonotyped the PCR reads for TCRdb. Of under 20,000 clones listed, more than 30% are singletons. The source material was tumor tissue. This chain connects TRBV6-1 to TRBJ1-2; tentative D call: TRBD1 (6 bases). This receptor was obtained from a female donor with papillary thyroid cancer or a benign thyroid nodule (not recorded which). Some clones in this sample may be carry-over from other donors' samples. For the CDR3, the DNA is TGTGCCAGCAGCCAGGGGATTGGCTACACCTTC. It yields the protein CASSQGIGYTF.